This TCR beta chain was captured in a study of blood T cell repertoires in COVID-19. V lost 3 bases and J lost 2, with 11 bases in between. This CDR3 has 14 residues. The V gene's germline CDR1 is LNHDA and CDR2 SQIVND (reference sequence). Original data processing: Estimation of nucleated cell counts was performed using reference gene primer amplification. Profiling relied on immunoSEQ multiplex PCR, and the TCRdb table lists in-frame clones only, not all of them. For V, J and clone size, that table is used; D and trimming come from the DNA. The sample includes some 150,000 clones, about 87% of them seen just once.

The TCR comes from a woman aged 45-59 years with active or convalescent COVID-19. The chain recombines TRBV19 with TRBJ2-7; maybe TRBD2 (5 bases). The specimen was peripheral blood. The CDR3 is CASSMRGITYEQYF. The CDR3 coding sequence is TGTGCCAGTAGTATGCGAGGGATTACCTACGAGCAGTACTTC.